This T cell receptor (beta chain) derives from a study of technical replicates of blood from several donors. Assay: immunoSEQ multiplex PCR; the TCRdb copy retains only in-frame clones and omits some. This sample yields over 60,000 clones, of which 93% are seen a single time; 0.2% to 0.3% belongs to the top ten. The CDR3 is 16 residues long. Trimming took off 5 bases at V and 0 bases at J, with 15 bases between the two ends. Germline CDR1 reads MNHNY; CDR2 reads SVGAGI (reference sequence). The rearrangement joins TRBV6-6 to TRBJ2-3, with D uncertain. The sequenced sample consisted of T cells isolated from PBMCs. The clonotype originates from a human donor in good health. This CDR3 is CASSPLQAPSTDTQYF. The CDR3 DNA follows: TGTGCCAGCAGTCCCCTGCAGGCTCCAAGCACAGATACGCAGTATTTT.